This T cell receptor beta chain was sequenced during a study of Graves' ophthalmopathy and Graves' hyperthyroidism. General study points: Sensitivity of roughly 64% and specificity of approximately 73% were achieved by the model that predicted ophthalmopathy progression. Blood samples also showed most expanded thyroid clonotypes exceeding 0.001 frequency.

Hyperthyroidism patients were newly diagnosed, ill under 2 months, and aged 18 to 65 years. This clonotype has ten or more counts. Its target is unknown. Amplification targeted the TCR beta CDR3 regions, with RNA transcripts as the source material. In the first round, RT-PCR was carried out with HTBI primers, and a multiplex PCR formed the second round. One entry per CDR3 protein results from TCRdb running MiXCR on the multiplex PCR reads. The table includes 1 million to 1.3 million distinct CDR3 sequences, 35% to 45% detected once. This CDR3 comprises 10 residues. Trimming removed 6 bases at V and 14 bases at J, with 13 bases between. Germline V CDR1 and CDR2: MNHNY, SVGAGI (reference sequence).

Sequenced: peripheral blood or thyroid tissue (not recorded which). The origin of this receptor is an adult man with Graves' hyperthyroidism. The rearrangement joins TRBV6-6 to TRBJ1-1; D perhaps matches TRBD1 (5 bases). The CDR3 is CASRGQGAFF. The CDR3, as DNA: TGTGCCAGCAGGGGCCAAGGGGCGTTCTTT.